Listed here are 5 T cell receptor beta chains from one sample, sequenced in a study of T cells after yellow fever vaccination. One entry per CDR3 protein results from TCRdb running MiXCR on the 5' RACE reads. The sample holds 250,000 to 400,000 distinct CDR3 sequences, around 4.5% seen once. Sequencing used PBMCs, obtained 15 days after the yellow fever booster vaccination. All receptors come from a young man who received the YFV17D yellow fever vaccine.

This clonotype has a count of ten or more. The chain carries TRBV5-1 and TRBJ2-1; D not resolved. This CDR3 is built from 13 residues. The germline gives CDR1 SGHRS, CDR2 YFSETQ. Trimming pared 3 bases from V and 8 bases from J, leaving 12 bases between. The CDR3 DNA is TGCGCCAGCAGCTCGTCCGCGCTTGATGAGCAGTTCTTC. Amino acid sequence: CASSSSALDEQFF. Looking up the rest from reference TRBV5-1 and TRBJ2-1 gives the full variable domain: KAGVTQTPRYLIKTRGQQVTLSCSPISGHRSVSWYQQTPGQGLQFLFEYFSETQRNKGNFPGRFSGRQFSNSRSEMNVSTLELGDSALYLCASSSSALDEQFFGPGTRLTVL.

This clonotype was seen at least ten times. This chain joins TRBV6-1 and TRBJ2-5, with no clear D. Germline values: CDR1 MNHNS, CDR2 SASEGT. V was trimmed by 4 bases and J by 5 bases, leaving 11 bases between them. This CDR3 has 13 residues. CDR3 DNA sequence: TGTGCCAGCAGTGGAGGCTTTGGGGAGACCCAGTACTTC. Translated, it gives CASSGGFGETQYF.

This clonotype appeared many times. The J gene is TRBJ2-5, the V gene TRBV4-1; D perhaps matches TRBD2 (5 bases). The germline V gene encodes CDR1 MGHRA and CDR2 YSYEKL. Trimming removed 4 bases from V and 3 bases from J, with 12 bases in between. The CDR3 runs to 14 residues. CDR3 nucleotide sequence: TGCGCCAGCAGCCCCCTCCCGGGGAAAGAGACCCAGTACTTC. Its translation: CASSPLPGKETQYF.

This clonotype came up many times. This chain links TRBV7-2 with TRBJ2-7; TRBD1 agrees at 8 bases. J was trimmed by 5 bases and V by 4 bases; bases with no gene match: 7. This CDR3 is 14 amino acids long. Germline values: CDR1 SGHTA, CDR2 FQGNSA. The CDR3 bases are TGTGCCAGCAGCTCCAGGGGGCTAGTAAACGAGCAGTACTTC. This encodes CASSSRGLVNEQYF.

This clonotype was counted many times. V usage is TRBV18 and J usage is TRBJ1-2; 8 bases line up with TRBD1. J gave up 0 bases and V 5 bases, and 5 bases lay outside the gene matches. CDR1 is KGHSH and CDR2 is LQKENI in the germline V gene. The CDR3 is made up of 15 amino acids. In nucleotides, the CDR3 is TGTGCCAGCTCAATCGGACAGGGAGCTAACTATGGCTACACCTTC. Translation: CASSIGQGANYGYTF. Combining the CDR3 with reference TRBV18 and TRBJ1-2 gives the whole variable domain NAGVMQNPRHLVRRRGQEARLRCSPMKGHSHVYWYRQLPEEGLKFMVYLQKENIIDESGMPKERFSAEFPKEGPSILRIQQVVRGDSAAYFCASSIGQGANYGYTFGSGTRLTVV.